This entry lists 30 T cell receptor beta chains sequenced from one sample in a study of cytomegalovirus exposure and HLA in healthy donors. Both 60 Vbeta primers and 13 Jbeta primers went into the PCR. Profiled with immunoSEQ multiplex PCR; TCRdb holds only in-frame clones, not every one. The sample holds 70,000 to 100,000 clones; roughly two thirds are singletons and the top ten take approximately 7%. Sequencing was done on a sample of PBMCs. Receptor source: a woman in her forties or fifties in good health and CMV-seropositive.

The chain joins TRBV6-6 to TRBJ2-5; a weak D match, TRBD2 (6 bases). Germline assignment: CDR1 MNHNY and CDR2 SVGAGI (reference sequence). Trimming stripped 0 bases from V and 4 bases from J, with 15 bases between. CDR3 length: 16 amino acids. CDR3 bases: TGTGCCAGCAGTTACTCGGTCGGGGGAGGAGGAGAGACCCAGTACTTC. Translation: CASSYSVGGGGETQYF.

The chain carries TRBV2 and TRBJ2-2; maybe TRBD2 (5 bases). This CDR3 spans 15 amino acids. The V and J ends lost 8 bases and 1 base respectively, with 14 bases between them. The V gene's germline CDR1 is SNHLY and CDR2 FYNNEI. The CDR3 DNA reads as TGTGCCAGCCGCCGGGATTCAAGGAACACCGGGGAGCTGTTTTTT. Residues: CASRRDSRNTGELFF.

The gene calls are TRBV30 and TRBJ1-4; 10 bases map to TRBD1. The germline CDR1 and CDR2 sequences are GTSNPN and SVGIG (reference sequence). The CDR3 totals 15 residues. J was trimmed by 3 bases and V by 4 bases; bases with no gene match: 5. The CDR3: CAWTGQGLSNEKLFF. CDR3 nucleotide sequence: TGTGCCTGGACGGGACAGGGGCTTTCTAATGAAAAACTGTTTTTT.

This clone has only a few counts. This rearrangement joins TRBV6-1 to TRBJ1-1; 9 bases are shared with TRBD1. CDR1 is MNHNS and CDR2 is SASEGT in the germline V gene. J gave up 2 bases and V 1 base, and 2 bases lay outside the gene matches. The CDR3 sequence is 15 residues long. The CDR3 loop is CASSEGGQGNTEAFF. CDR3 bases: TGTGCCAGCAGTGAAGGGGGACAGGGAAACACTGAAGCTTTCTTT.

V is TRBV2 and J is TRBJ1-2; D unclear. CDR1 SNHLY and CDR2 FYNNEI come from the germline V gene. V lost 6 bases to trimming and J lost 7 bases, with 9 bases between them. The CDR3 runs 11 residues. The CDR3 spells CASSPGSGYTF. The CDR3 DNA reads as TGTGCCAGCAGCCCCGGGTCTGGCTACACCTTC.

This rearrangement joins TRBV28 to TRBJ2-3, with 7 bases fitting TRBD2. Germline V lookup: CDR1 MDHEN, CDR2 SYDVKM. J was trimmed by 5 bases and V by 4 bases; bases with no gene match: 6. This CDR3 region has 14 residues. CDR3 nucleotides: TGTGCCAGCAGTTCCTCCGGGACTAAAGATACGCAGTATTTT. Its protein product is CASSSSGTKDTQYF.

The CDR3 here is CASSQGQGREKLFF. As DNA, the CDR3 is TGCGCCAGCAGCCAAGGACAGGGTCGTGAAAAACTGTTTTTT. This chain connects TRBV4-1 to TRBJ1-4; 7 nucleotides align to TRBD1. V trimming: 1 base; J trimming: 7 bases; junction bases outside the gene matches: 3. This CDR3 has 14 residues. Germline-derived CDR1 and CDR2 are MGHRA and YSYEKL.

The chain combines TRBV29-1 with TRBJ1-2, with TRBD1 as a possible D gene (6 bases). The V gene's germline CDR1 is SQVTM and CDR2 ANQGSEA. The CDR3 runs 13 residues. V lost 1 base and J lost 5, with 11 bases in between. This chain's CDR3 is CSVEGLGGYGYTF. The CDR3 DNA is TGCAGCGTTGAAGGTTTAGGGGGTTATGGCTACACCTTC.

This chain joins TRBV4-2 and TRBJ2-3; TRBD2 matches at 11 bases. With 5 bases clipped from V and 7 bases from J, the junction kept 8 bases outside the gene matches. The CDR3 consists of 15 residues. Germline V gene lookup returns CDR1 LGHNA and CDR2 YNFKEQ. CDR3 in DNA: TGTGCCAGCAGCTCAATAGCGGGGGGGCCGAATACGCAGTATTTT. It specifies CASSSIAGGPNTQYF.

This clone has just a few counts. The V gene is TRBV5-4, the J gene TRBJ1-2, with TRBD1 matching over 9 bases. The CDR3 runs 14 residues. V was clipped by 5 bases and J by 6 bases; unmatched bases: 8. CDR1 SGHNT and CDR2 YYREEE come from the germline V gene (reference sequence). CDR3 amino acids: CASSPTGGRDGYTF. CDR3 nucleotide sequence: TGTGCCAGCAGTCCAACAGGGGGCAGGGATGGCTACACCTTC.

The rearrangement links TRBV20-1 to TRBJ2-1, with 9 bases matching TRBD1. The V and J ends lost 6 bases and 16 bases, in that order; junction bases with no gene match: 10. CDR3 length: 11 residues. Germline V lookup: CDR1 DFQATT, CDR2 SNEGSKA (reference sequence). The CDR3: CSANDRQGGFF. CDR3 DNA sequence: TGCAGTGCGAACGATCGACAGGGGGGCTTCTTC.

J is TRBJ1-5 and V is TRBV11-2; D is ambiguous. CDR1 is SGHAT and CDR2 is FQNNGV in the germline V gene. The V end lost 1 base, the J end lost 4 bases, and 5 bases lay between the germline ends. This CDR3 spans 13 amino acids. The chain's CDR3 is CASSLVQNQPQHF. CDR3 nucleotide sequence: TGTGCCAGCAGCTTAGTACAAAATCAGCCCCAGCATTTT.

This clone was recorded once. V gene TRBV5-4 combines with J gene TRBJ1-2, with TRBD1 identical over 12 bases. The V gene end was trimmed by 2 bases and the J gene end by 6 bases; junction bases not matched to a gene: 2. This CDR3 is 14 amino acids long. CDR1 is SGHNT, CDR2 YYREEE, per germline (reference sequence). This CDR3 is CASSFRDRGHGYTF. The CDR3 region has the DNA TGTGCCAGCAGCTTCCGGGACAGGGGGCATGGCTACACCTTC.

In its sample, this clone was seen a few times. The chain employs TRBV6-1 and TRBJ1-2, with D tentatively TRBD1 (6 bases). This CDR3 has 15 amino acids. V was clipped by 7 bases and J by 4 bases, with 19 bases between them. Germline V lookup: CDR1 MNHNS, CDR2 SASEGT. CDR3: CASTPAGGGGYGYTF. In DNA form, the CDR3 reads TGTGCCAGCACCCCCGCGGGGGGCGGTGGCTATGGCTACACCTTC.

This clone was counted between two and nine times. V gene TRBV19 combines with J gene TRBJ2-2, with D tentatively TRBD2 (5 bases). Germline CDR1 and CDR2: LNHDA and SQIVND (reference sequence). Trimming pared 7 bases from V and 7 bases from J, leaving 10 bases between. The CDR3 has 12 residues. CDR3 bases: TGTGCCAGTACCAATCGGGGCGGGGAGCTGTTTTTT. This encodes CASTNRGGELFF.

Only a few counts were recorded for this clone. The DNA for the CDR3 is TGTGCCAGCTCACCGGGACAGGAAAACACTGAAGCTTTCTTT. It is translated as CASSPGQENTEAFF. This chain connects TRBV18 to TRBJ1-1; TRBD1 matches 8 bases. The V gene's germline CDR1 is KGHSH and CDR2 LQKENI. The V and J ends lost 3 bases and 2 bases, in that order; junction bases with no gene match: 2. The CDR3 runs to 14 residues. Combining the CDR3 with reference TRBV18 and TRBJ1-1 gives the whole variable domain NAGVMQNPRHLVRRRGQEARLRCSPMKGHSHVYWYRQLPEEGLKFMVYLQKENIIDESGMPKERFSAEFPKEGPSILRIQQVVRGDSAAYFCASSPGQENTEAFFGQGTRLTVV.

The CDR3 loop is CASSVGQGREKLFF. CDR3 nucleotide sequence: TGCGCCAGCAGCGTCGGACAGGGGCGTGAAAAACTGTTTTTT. The chain combines TRBV5-1 with TRBJ1-4; 9 bases are a match to TRBD1. The CDR3 sequence is 14 residues long. CDR1 and CDR2 from the germline V gene are SGHRS and YFSETQ. V lost 4 bases, J lost 7 bases, and 5 bases stayed unmatched.

This chain joins TRBV7-8 and TRBJ2-7; 7 nucleotides agree with TRBD1. Per germline, CDR1 SGHVS and CDR2 FQNEAQ. The V gene end was trimmed by 4 bases and the J gene end by 1 base; junction bases not matched to a gene: 7. The CDR3 totals 15 residues. The CDR3 sequence is CASSWGTAISYEQYV. The CDR3, as DNA: TGTGCCAGCAGCTGGGGGACAGCAATATCCTACGAGCAGTACGTC.

The chain links TRBV5-1 to TRBJ1-2; TRBD1 is a possible D gene (6 bases). This CDR3 is 14 amino acids long. Germline CDR1 and CDR2: SGHRS and YFSETQ. V shed 1 base and J shed 5 bases, with 12 bases lying between them. The CDR3 bases are TGCGCCAGCAGCTTGAGGGGGTTGGAATATGGCTACACCTTC. Protein product: CASSLRGLEYGYTF.

This chain links TRBV19 with TRBJ1-2; perhaps TRBD1 as D (6 bases). Per germline, CDR1 LNHDA and CDR2 SQIVND (reference sequence). Trimming cost V 4 bases and J 2 bases, with 17 bases left between them. The CDR3 extends over 16 amino acids. The DNA for the CDR3 is TGTGCCAGTAGTAGGTTTACAGGGTTAGGGAACTATGGCTACACCTTC. Translation: CASSRFTGLGNYGYTF.

The chain uses TRBV14 and TRBJ1-1; D perhaps matches TRBD1 (5 bases). The CDR3 is 15 amino acids. V dropped 3 bases and J dropped 1 base, with 12 bases sitting between them. The germline CDR1 and CDR2 sequences are SGHDN and FVKESK. The CDR3 region is CASSHPGVSNTEAFF. The CDR3 DNA reads TGTGCCAGCAGCCATCCGGGGGTTTCGAACACTGAAGCTTTCTTT.

The V call is TRBV2, the J call TRBJ1-3, with D possibly TRBD1 on 5 matching bases. Germline V CDR1 and CDR2: SNHLY, FYNNEI. V was cut by 3 bases and J by 3 bases, with 12 bases left in between. The CDR3 is 15 amino acids. The CDR3 sequence is CASSDTGGVGNTIYF. CDR3 DNA sequence: TGTGCCAGCAGTGATACAGGTGGAGTTGGAAACACCATATATTTT.

The chain uses TRBV6-1 and TRBJ1-5; unclear D gene. This CDR3 has 15 residues. Germline V gene sequence: CDR1 MNHNS, CDR2 SASEGT. The V and J ends lost 2 bases and 7 bases respectively, with 15 bases between them. This CDR3 is CASSEFVGSGQPQHF. The CDR3 DNA sequence: TGTGCCAGCAGTGAATTTGTAGGGAGCGGGCAGCCCCAGCATTTT.

This clone is a singleton in its sample. The chain joins TRBV5-1 to TRBJ2-5; TRBD2 matches at 10 bases. From germline, CDR1 is SGHRS and CDR2 YFSETQ. V was pared by 6 bases and J by 5 bases, with 4 bases of the junction left unmatched. CDR3 length: 13 amino acids. CDR3 in amino acids: CASKRGGWETQYF. CDR3 nucleotides: TGCGCCAGCAAGCGGGGGGGTTGGGAGACCCAGTACTTC. The full variable domain, rest sourced from reference TRBV5-1 and TRBJ2-5, is KAGVTQTPRYLIKTRGQQVTLSCSPISGHRSVSWYQQTPGQGLQFLFEYFSETQRNKGNFPGRFSGRQFSNSRSEMNVSTLELGDSALYLCASKRGGWETQYFGPGTRLLVL.

The chain recombines TRBV9 with TRBJ2-1; 9 positions match TRBD2. With 0 bases clipped from V and 7 bases from J, the junction kept 8 bases outside the gene matches. Germline V CDR1 and CDR2: SGDLS, YYNGEE. The CDR3 has 16 residues. CDR3 in amino acids: CASSVGGGGARNEQFF. The DNA for the CDR3 is TGTGCCAGCAGCGTAGGAGGCGGGGGGGCCCGGAATGAGCAGTTCTTC.

The rearrangement links TRBV5-1 to TRBJ1-1; D unresolved. The CDR3 has 14 amino acids. Between the trimmed V and J ends, which lost 0 bases and 5 bases, there was a span of 11 bases. Germline V CDR1 and CDR2: SGHRS, YFSETQ. The CDR3 nucleotides read TGCGCCAGCAGCTTGGGCCAAACAACAACTGAAGCTTTCTTT. Protein sequence: CASSLGQTTTEAFF.

The J gene is TRBJ1-5, the V gene TRBV9, with no clear D. Trimming pared 3 bases from V and 6 bases from J, leaving 16 bases between. Germline assignment: CDR1 SGDLS and CDR2 YYNGEE. The CDR3 spans 15 residues. The CDR3 is CASSASGDSSQPQHF. The CDR3 nucleotides read TGTGCCAGCAGCGCCTCCGGGGATTCGAGTCAGCCCCAGCATTTT.

V and J are TRBV11-2 and TRBJ2-3, with TRBD2 matching 10 bases. Germline values: CDR1 SGHAT, CDR2 FQNNGV. With 0 bases clipped from V and 0 bases from J, the junction kept 6 bases outside the gene matches. This CDR3 region has 18 residues. The CDR3 DNA reads TGTGCCAGCAGCTTAGAGGCTAGCGGGGGCCCAAGCACAGATACGCAGTATTTT. This gives the protein CASSLEASGGPSTDTQYF.

V gene TRBV30 combines with J gene TRBJ2-3, with D tentatively TRBD2 (7 bases). CDR3 size: 13 residues. The V gene's germline CDR1 is GTSNPN and CDR2 SVGIG (reference sequence). Trimming cost V 7 bases and J 6 bases, with 17 bases left between them. The CDR3 is CASWGGGGDTQYF. The CDR3 coding sequence is TGTGCCTCCTGGGGGGGCGGTGGGGATACGCAGTATTTT.

The chain uses TRBV6-5 and TRBJ1-2; no clear D. V lost 4 bases and J lost 4, with 16 bases in between. Germline lookup yields CDR1 MNHEY and CDR2 SVGAGI. The CDR3 sequence is 15 residues long. The CDR3 region is CASSSRQALGYGYTF. The CDR3 bases are TGTGCCAGCAGTTCCCGCCAGGCACTTGGCTATGGCTACACCTTC.